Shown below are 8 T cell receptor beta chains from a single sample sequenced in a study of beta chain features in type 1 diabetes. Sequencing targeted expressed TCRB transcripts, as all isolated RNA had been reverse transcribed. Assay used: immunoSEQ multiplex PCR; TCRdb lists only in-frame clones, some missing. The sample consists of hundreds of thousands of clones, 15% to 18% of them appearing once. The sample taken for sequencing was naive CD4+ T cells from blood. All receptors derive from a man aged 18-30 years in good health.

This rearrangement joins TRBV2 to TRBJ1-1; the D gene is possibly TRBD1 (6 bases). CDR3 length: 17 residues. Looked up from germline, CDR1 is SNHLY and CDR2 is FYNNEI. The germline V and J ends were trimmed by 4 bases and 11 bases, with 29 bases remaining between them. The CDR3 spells CASSVRETGHRRRVAFF. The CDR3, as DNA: TGTGCCAGCAGTGTTCGGGAGACAGGCCATCGAAGAAGAGTGGCTTTCTTT.

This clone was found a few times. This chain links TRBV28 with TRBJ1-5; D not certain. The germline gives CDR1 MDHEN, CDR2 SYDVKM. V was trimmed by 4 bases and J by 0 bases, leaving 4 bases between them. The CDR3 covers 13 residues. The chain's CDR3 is CASSYVSNQPQHF. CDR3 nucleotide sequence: TGTGCCAGCAGTTACGTTAGCAATCAGCCCCAGCATTTT.

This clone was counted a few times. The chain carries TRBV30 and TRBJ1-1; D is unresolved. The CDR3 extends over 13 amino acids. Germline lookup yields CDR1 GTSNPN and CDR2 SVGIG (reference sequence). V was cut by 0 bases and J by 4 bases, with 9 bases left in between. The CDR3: CAWSVPRTTEAFF. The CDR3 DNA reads TGTGCCTGGAGTGTACCCAGGACCACTGAAGCTTTCTTT.

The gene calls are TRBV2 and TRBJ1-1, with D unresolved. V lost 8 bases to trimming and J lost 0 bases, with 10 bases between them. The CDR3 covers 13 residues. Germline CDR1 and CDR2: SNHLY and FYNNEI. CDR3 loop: CASSQEVNTEAFF. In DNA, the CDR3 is TGTGCCAGCTCGCAGGAAGTGAACACTGAAGCTTTCTTT.

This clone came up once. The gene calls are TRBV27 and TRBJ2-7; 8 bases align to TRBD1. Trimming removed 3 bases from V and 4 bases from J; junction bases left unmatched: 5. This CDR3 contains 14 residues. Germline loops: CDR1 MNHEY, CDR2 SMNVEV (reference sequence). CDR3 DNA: TGTGCCAGCAGTTTCAGGGGGCGAGTTTACGAGCAGTACTTC. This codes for CASSFRGRVYEQYF.

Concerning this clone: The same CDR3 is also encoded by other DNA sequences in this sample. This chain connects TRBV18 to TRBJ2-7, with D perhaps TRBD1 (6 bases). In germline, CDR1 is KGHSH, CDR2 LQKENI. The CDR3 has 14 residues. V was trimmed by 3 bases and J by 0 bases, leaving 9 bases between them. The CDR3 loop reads CASSPRQVSYEQYF. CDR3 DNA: TGTGCCAGCTCACCCCGACAGGTCTCCTACGAGCAGTACTTC.

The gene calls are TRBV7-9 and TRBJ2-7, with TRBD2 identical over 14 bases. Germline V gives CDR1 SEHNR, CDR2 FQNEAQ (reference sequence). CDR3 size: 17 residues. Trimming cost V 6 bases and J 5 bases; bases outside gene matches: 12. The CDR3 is CASSYLQGLAGVHEQYF. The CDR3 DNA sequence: TGTGCCAGCAGTTATCTCCAGGGACTAGCGGGGGTCCACGAGCAGTACTTC.

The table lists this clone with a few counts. In nucleotides, the CDR3 is TGTGCCAGCAGTTTACTGGGGGCTTCTGGGGTCTACGAGCAGTACTTC. Amino acids: CASSLLGASGVYEQYF. The J gene is TRBJ2-7, the V gene TRBV28; TRBD1 might be the D (6 bases). CDR1 and CDR2 (germline): MDHEN, SYDVKM. The germline V and J ends were trimmed by 2 bases and 3 bases, with 17 bases remaining between them. The CDR3 contains 16 residues.